Listed below are T cell receptor beta chains from one sample, sequenced in a study of blood T cell repertoires in COVID-19. Produced via immunoSEQ multiplex PCR; TCRdb's table is partial and in-frame only. The sample has some 300,000 clones, approximately 88% seen once. The sample taken for sequencing was PBMCs or T cells enriched from blood (not recorded which). These TCRs come from a woman in her 30s who had recovered from COVID-19. CDR3s include the opening cysteine and the closing phenylalanine or tryptophan. A D gene is named only where the DNA matches it firmly. Only some rows state a clone size, as once, few, many or a class for expanded clones.

D gene: .
clone size: once
J gene: TRBJ2-6
V gene: TRBV14
CDR3 DNA: TGTGCCAGCAGCCAGTCGGAGTCTGGGGCCAACGTCCTGACTTTC
CDR3 protein: CASSQSESGANVLTF

D gene: .
clone size: .
J gene: TRBJ1-3
V gene: TRBV29-1
CDR3 DNA: TGCAGCGTTGGGCAGGGTGACTTATCTGGAAACACCATATATTTT
CDR3 protein: CSVGQGDLSGNTIYF

D gene: .
clone size: .
J gene: TRBJ2-5
V gene: TRBV5-1
CDR3 DNA: TGCGCCAGCAGCGGCGTCTGGGGGCTTTGGGACCAAGAGACCCAGTACTTC
CDR3 protein: CASSGVWGLWDQETQYF

D gene: TRBD1
clone size: .
J gene: TRBJ2-5
V gene: TRBV19
CDR3 DNA: TGTGCCAGTAGCCTTGACAGGGAGCAAGAGACCCAGTACTTC
CDR3 protein: CASSLDREQETQYF

D gene: .
clone size: .
J gene: TRBJ2-2
V gene: TRBV5-8
CDR3 DNA: TGTGCCAGCATCCCCTTTGGGCGGGAAAACACCGGGGAGCTGTTTTTT
CDR3 protein: CASIPFGRENTGELFF

D gene: .
clone size: .
J gene: TRBJ1-5
V gene: TRBV6-5
CDR3 DNA: TGTGCCAGCAGTTACGGAACAGGTGGGAATCAGCCCCAGCATTTT
CDR3 protein: CASSYGTGGNQPQHF

D gene: .
clone size: .
J gene: TRBJ2-2
V gene: TRBV5-8
CDR3 DNA: TGTGCCAGCAGCTTGTTTCGTACCGGGGAGCTGTTTTTT
CDR3 protein: CASSLFRTGELFF

D gene: .
clone size: .
J gene: TRBJ2-7
V gene: TRBV30
CDR3 DNA: TGTGCCCTCACTTGGGGGCTCGCAGGGGAGCAGTACTTC
CDR3 protein: CALTWGLAGEQYF

D gene: .
clone size: .
J gene: TRBJ1-5
V gene: TRBV4-1
CDR3 DNA: TGCGCCAGCAGCCAGCTCGGTCAGCCCCAGCATTTT
CDR3 protein: CASSQLGQPQHF

D gene: TRBD1
clone size: once
J gene: TRBJ1-2
V gene: TRBV28
CDR3 DNA: TGTGCCAGCAGGCCTCACAGGGGGATTGGCTATGGCTACACCTTC
CDR3 protein: CASRPHRGIGYGYTF

D gene: .
clone size: .
J gene: TRBJ2-5
V gene: TRBV27
CDR3 DNA: TGTGCCAGCAGAGTCAGGGGCTGGGGAGAGACCCAGTACTTC
CDR3 protein: CASRVRGWGETQYF

D gene: TRBD1
clone size: few
J gene: TRBJ1-5
V gene: TRBV10-3
CDR3 DNA: TGTGCCATCAGTGAGTCAACCTCACCACCGGGACAGCCCTTGAATTTT
CDR3 protein: CAISESTSPPGQPLNF

D gene: .
clone size: .
J gene: TRBJ1-5
V gene: TRBV7-2
CDR3 DNA: TGTGCCAGCAGCTTAGCTATTTGGCCGGAGAGCAATCAGCCCCAGCATTTT
CDR3 protein: CASSLAIWPESNQPQHF

D gene: TRBD2
clone size: .
J gene: TRBJ2-5
V gene: TRBV5-4
CDR3 DNA: TGTGCCAGCAGCCAAGATGGACTAGCGGGGCAAGAGACCCAGTACTTC
CDR3 protein: CASSQDGLAGQETQYF

D gene: .
clone size: .
J gene: TRBJ1-1
V gene: TRBV19
CDR3 DNA: TGTGCCAGTAGCGCTCGTCCACAACACCAGGGGATAGGCACTGAAGCTTTCTTT
CDR3 protein: CASSARPQHQGIGTEAFF

D gene: .
clone size: .
J gene: TRBJ1-5
V gene: TRBV3-1/TRBV3-2
CDR3 DNA: TGTGCCAGCAGCCAAGATCAGGGCAATCAGCCCCAGCATTTT
CDR3 protein: CASSQDQGNQPQHF

D gene: .
clone size: .
J gene: TRBJ2-3
V gene: TRBV6-2/TRBV6-3
CDR3 DNA: TGTGCCAGCAGTTATGTGGGGCACACAGATACGCAGTATTTT
CDR3 protein: CASSYVGHTDTQYF

D gene: TRBD2
clone size: once
J gene: TRBJ2-3
V gene: TRBV7-6
CDR3 DNA: TGTGCCAGCAGCTTAACTACCCCCTTAGCGGGGGTCGGGGGTACGCAGTATTTT
CDR3 protein: CASSLTTPLAGVGGTQYF

D gene: .
clone size: .
J gene: TRBJ1-2
V gene: TRBV3-1/TRBV3-2
CDR3 DNA: TGTGCCAGCAGCTTGGACAGCCAATATGGCTACACCTTC
CDR3 protein: CASSLDSQYGYTF

D gene: .
clone size: .
J gene: TRBJ1-1
V gene: TRBV18
CDR3 DNA: TGTGCCAGCTCACGACGGGTAGGGGGAGAGAACACTGAAGCTTTCTTT
CDR3 protein: CASSRRVGGENTEAFF

D gene: .
clone size: .
J gene: TRBJ2-5
V gene: TRBV6-2/TRBV6-3
CDR3 DNA: TGTGCCAGCAGTTACCCGATGGGACTTCCTCGAGAGACCCAGTACTTC
CDR3 protein: CASSYPMGLPRETQYF

D gene: .
clone size: .
J gene: TRBJ2-7
V gene: TRBV7-2
CDR3 DNA: TGTGCCAGCAGCCAAGAGGGATTGGGCGAGCAGTACTTC
CDR3 protein: CASSQEGLGEQYF

D gene: .
clone size: .
J gene: TRBJ2-7
V gene: TRBV6-5
CDR3 DNA: TGTGCCAGCGGTCCTCTGGGGAGAAGCTCCTACGAGCAGTACTTC
CDR3 protein: CASGPLGRSSYEQYF

D gene: TRBD2
clone size: .
J gene: TRBJ2-3
V gene: TRBV2
CDR3 DNA: TGTGCCACCGGGACTAGCATAGATACGCAGTATTTT
CDR3 protein: CATGTSIDTQYF

D gene: .
clone size: .
J gene: TRBJ1-3
V gene: TRBV9
CDR3 DNA: TGTGCCAGCAGCGTAGGAACAGGCTCTGGAAACACCATATATTTT
CDR3 protein: CASSVGTGSGNTIYF

D gene: TRBD1
clone size: .
J gene: TRBJ1-1
V gene: TRBV7-9
CDR3 DNA: TGTGCCAGCAGCGCGCCAGGGGGCTACAACACTGAAGCTTTCTTT
CDR3 protein: CASSAPGGYNTEAFF

D gene: TRBD1
clone size: .
J gene: TRBJ2-6
V gene: TRBV5-6
CDR3 DNA: TGTGCCAGCAGCGACGACAGGGGGCTTACAGGGGCCAACGTCCTGACTTTC
CDR3 protein: CASSDDRGLTGANVLTF

D gene: .
clone size: .
J gene: TRBJ2-5
V gene: TRBV2
CDR3 DNA: TGTGCCAGCAGTGGGGAGGGGGGAGAGACCCAGTACTTC
CDR3 protein: CASSGEGGETQYF

D gene: TRBD1
clone size: .
J gene: TRBJ1-4
V gene: TRBV19
CDR3 DNA: TGTGCCAGTAGTATGACCTTAGACAGGGGGCGTGAAAAACTGTTTTTT
CDR3 protein: CASSMTLDRGREKLFF

D gene: .
clone size: once
J gene: TRBJ2-1
V gene: TRBV28
CDR3 DNA: TGTGCCAGCACCATCAGGGGCCCCTACAATGAGCAGTTCTTC
CDR3 protein: CASTIRGPYNEQFF

D gene: TRBD1
clone size: .
J gene: TRBJ2-5
V gene: TRBV9
CDR3 DNA: TGTGCCAGCAGCGCCCAGGACAGGGCGGAGACCCAGTACTTC
CDR3 protein: CASSAQDRAETQYF

D gene: .
clone size: .
J gene: TRBJ1-6
V gene: TRBV5-3
CDR3 DNA: TGTGCCACCTACAACAAGGGGTCCTCCTATAATTCACCCCTCCACTTT
CDR3 protein: CATYNKGSSYNSPLHF

D gene: TRBD1
clone size: .
J gene: TRBJ2-5
V gene: TRBV18
CDR3 DNA: TGTGCCAGCTCACTTATTCCAGGGGGCGAGACCCAGTACTTC
CDR3 protein: CASSLIPGGETQYF

D gene: .
clone size: .
J gene: TRBJ1-2
V gene: TRBV12-3/TRBV12-4
CDR3 DNA: TGTGCCAGCAGTTTAAGAGGAGGCTACACCTTC
CDR3 protein: CASSLRGGYTF

D gene: TRBD2
clone size: once
J gene: TRBJ2-1
V gene: TRBV5-4
CDR3 DNA: TGTGCCAGCAGCTCGGGATTGTTCAGGACTAGCGGACACAATGAGCAGTTCTTC
CDR3 protein: CASSSGLFRTSGHNEQFF

D gene: TRBD1
clone size: .
J gene: TRBJ1-5
V gene: TRBV28
CDR3 DNA: TGTGCCAGCAGCGCTCCCCCCGGGACAGGCCATAGCAATCAGCCCCAGCATTTT
CDR3 protein: CASSAPPGTGHSNQPQHF

D gene: TRBD2
clone size: .
J gene: TRBJ2-7
V gene: TRBV2
CDR3 DNA: TGTGCCAGCGGGGAATGGGGAGGGGACTGGTCCTACGAGCAGTACTTC
CDR3 protein: CASGEWGGDWSYEQYF

D gene: TRBD2
clone size: .
J gene: TRBJ2-3
V gene: TRBV10-2
CDR3 DNA: TGCGCCAGCAGTGTCCTACTAGCGGGAGTTGGCACAGATACGCAGTATTTT
CDR3 protein: CASSVLLAGVGTDTQYF

D gene: .
clone size: .
J gene: TRBJ1-1
V gene: TRBV15
CDR3 DNA: TGTGCCACCAGCAGAGATCTGGCACAACCCTCTGAAGCTTTCTTT
CDR3 protein: CATSRDLAQPSEAFF

D gene: .
clone size: .
J gene: TRBJ2-7
V gene: TRBV5-5
CDR3 DNA: TGTGCCAGCAACCGAGAAGGGGTCTCCTACGAGCAGTACTTC
CDR3 protein: CASNREGVSYEQYF

D gene: .
clone size: .
J gene: TRBJ2-1
V gene: TRBV5-1
CDR3 DNA: TGCGCCAGCAGCCGGGATCACCCGCGCGATGAGCAGTTCTTC
CDR3 protein: CASSRDHPRDEQFF

D gene: .
clone size: .
J gene: TRBJ2-2
V gene: TRBV9
CDR3 DNA: TGTGCCAGCAGCGTTTGGCAGGTAGACACCGGGGAGCTGTTTTTT
CDR3 protein: CASSVWQVDTGELFF

D gene: TRBD1
clone size: .
J gene: TRBJ1-2
V gene: TRBV7-9
CDR3 DNA: TGTGCCAGCAGCTTAACGGGGGACAGCTCCGGAGATGGCTACACCTTC
CDR3 protein: CASSLTGDSSGDGYTF